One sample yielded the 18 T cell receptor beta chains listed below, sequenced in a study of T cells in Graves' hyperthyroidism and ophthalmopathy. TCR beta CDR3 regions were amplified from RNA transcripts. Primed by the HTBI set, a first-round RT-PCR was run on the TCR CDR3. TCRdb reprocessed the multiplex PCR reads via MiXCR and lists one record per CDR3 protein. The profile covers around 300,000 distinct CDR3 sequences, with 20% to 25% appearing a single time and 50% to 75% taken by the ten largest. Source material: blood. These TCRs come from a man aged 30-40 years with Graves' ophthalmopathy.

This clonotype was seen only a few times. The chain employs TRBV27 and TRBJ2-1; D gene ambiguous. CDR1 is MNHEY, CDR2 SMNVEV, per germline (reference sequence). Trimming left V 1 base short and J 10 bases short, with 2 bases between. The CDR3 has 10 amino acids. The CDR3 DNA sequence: TGTGCCAGCAGTTTATGGGAGCAGTTCTTC. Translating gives CASSLWEQFF.

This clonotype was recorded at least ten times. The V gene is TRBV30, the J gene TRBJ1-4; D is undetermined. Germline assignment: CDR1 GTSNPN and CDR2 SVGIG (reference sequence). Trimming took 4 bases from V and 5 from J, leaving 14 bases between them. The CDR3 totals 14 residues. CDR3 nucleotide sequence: TGTGCCTGGACCTTCGGGCAGCTGAATGAAAAACTGTTTTTT. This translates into CAWTFGQLNEKLFF.

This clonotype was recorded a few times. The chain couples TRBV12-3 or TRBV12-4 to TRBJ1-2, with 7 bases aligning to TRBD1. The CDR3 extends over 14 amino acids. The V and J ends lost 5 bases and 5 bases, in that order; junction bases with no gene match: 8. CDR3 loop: CASSPRRGRYGYTF. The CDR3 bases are TGTGCCAGCAGTCCCCGGAGGGGGCGTTATGGCTACACCTTC.

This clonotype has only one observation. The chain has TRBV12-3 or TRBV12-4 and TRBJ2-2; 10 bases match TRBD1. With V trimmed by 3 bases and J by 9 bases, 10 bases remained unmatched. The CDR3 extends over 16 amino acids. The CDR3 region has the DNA TGTGCCAGCAGTTTCGGTCTAGCGACAGGGGGCCGGGAGCTGTTTTTT. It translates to CASSFGLATGGRELFF.

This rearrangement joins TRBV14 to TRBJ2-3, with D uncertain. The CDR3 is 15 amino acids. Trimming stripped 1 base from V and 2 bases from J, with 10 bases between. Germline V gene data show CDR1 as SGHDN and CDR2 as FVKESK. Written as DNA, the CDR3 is TGTGCCAGCAGCCAAGTTGATAGCAACACAGATACGCAGTATTTT. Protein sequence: CASSQVDSNTDTQYF.

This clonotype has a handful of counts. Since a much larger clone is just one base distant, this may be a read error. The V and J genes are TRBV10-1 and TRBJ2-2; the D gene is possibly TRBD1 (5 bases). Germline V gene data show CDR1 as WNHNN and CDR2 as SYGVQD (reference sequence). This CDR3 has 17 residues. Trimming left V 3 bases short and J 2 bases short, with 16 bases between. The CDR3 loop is CASSESGPRQNTGELFF. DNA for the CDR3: TGCGCCAGCAGTGAATCAGGGCCAAGACAAAACACCGGGGAGCTGTTTTTT.

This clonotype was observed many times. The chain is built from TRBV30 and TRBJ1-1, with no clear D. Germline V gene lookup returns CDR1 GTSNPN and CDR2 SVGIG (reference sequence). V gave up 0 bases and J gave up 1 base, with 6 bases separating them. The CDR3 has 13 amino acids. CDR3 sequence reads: CAWSVSQNTEAFF. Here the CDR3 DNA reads TGTGCCTGGAGTGTCAGCCAGAACACTGAAGCTTTCTTT.

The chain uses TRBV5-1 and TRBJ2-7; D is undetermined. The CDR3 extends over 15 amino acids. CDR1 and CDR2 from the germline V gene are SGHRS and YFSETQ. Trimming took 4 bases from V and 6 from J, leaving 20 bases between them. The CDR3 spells CASSRTSDAAPEQYF. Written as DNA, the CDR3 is TGCGCCAGCAGCCGGACCTCCGACGCGGCCCCCGAGCAGTACTTC.

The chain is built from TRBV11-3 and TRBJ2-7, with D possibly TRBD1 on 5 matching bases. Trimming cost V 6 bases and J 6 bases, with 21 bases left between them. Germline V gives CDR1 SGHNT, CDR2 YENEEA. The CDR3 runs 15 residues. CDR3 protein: CASSLGSLRGCEQYF. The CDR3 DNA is TGTGCCAGCAGTTTGGGTTCGTTAAGGGGCTGCGAGCAGTACTTC. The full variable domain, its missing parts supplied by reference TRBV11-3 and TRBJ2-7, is EAGVVQSPRYKIIEKKQPVAFWCNPISGHNTLYWYLQNLGQGPELLIRYENEEAVDDSQLPKDRFSAERLKGVDSTLKIQPAELGDSAVYLCASSLGSLRGCEQYFGPGTRLTVT.

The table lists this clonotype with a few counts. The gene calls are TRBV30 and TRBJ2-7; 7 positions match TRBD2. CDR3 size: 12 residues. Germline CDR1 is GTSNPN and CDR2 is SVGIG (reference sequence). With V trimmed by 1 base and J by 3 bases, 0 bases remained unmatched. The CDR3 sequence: CAWSASGYEQYF. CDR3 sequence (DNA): TGTGCCTGGAGTGCTAGCGGCTACGAGCAGTACTTC.

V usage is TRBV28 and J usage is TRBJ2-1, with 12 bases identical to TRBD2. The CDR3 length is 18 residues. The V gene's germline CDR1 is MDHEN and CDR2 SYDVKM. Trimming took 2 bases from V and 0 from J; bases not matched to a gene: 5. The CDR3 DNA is TGTGCCAGCAGTTTAGAACTAGCGGGGGGAAGCTCCTACAATGAGCAGTTCTTC. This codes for CASSLELAGGSSYNEQFF.

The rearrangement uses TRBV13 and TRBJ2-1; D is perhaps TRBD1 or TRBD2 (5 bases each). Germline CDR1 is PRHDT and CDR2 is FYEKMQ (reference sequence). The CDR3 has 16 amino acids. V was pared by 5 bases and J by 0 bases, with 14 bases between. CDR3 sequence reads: CASSPPEGHSYNEQFF. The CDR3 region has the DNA TGTGCCAGCAGCCCCCCCGAGGGGCACTCCTACAATGAGCAGTTCTTC.

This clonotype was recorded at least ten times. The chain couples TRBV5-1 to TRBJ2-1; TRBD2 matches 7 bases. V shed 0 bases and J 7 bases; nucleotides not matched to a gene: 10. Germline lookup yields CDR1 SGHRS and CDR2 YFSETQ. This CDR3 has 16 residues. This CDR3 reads CASSLVFQRDQNEQFF. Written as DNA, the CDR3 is TGCGCCAGCAGCTTGGTATTCCAGCGGGACCAGAATGAGCAGTTCTTC.

The CDR3: CSVSGSMNTEAFF. DNA of the CDR3: TGCAGCGTTTCGGGCAGTATGAACACTGAAGCTTTCTTT. This chain links TRBV29-1 with TRBJ1-1; no reliable D call. The CDR3 is 13 residues long. Looked up from germline, CDR1 is SQVTM and CDR2 is ANQGSEA. V was cut by 5 bases and J by 0 bases, with 10 bases left in between.

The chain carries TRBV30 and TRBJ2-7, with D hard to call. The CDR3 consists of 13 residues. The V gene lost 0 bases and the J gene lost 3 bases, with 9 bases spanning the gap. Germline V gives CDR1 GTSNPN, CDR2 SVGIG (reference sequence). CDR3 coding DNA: TGTGCCTGGAGTGTAGGAGAAGTCTACGAGCAGTACTTC. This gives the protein CAWSVGEVYEQYF. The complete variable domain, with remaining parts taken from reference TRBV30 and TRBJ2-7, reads SQTIHQWPATLVQPVGSPLSLECTVEGTSNPNLYWYRQAAGRGLQLLFYSVGIGQISSEVPQNLSASRPQDRQFILSSKKLLLSDSGFYLCAWSVGEVYEQYFGPGTRLTVT.

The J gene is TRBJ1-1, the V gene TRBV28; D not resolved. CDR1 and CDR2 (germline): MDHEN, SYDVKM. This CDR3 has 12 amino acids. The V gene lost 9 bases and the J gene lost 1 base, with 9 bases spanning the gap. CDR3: CASESQNTEAFF. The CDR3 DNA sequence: TGTGCCAGTGAGTCGCAGAACACTGAAGCTTTCTTT.

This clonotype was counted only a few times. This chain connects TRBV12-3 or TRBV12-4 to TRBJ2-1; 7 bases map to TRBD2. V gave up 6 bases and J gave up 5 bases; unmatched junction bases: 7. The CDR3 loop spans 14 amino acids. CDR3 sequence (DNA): TGTGCCAGCAGCGGCGGGAGTAGCGACAATGAGCAGTTCTTC. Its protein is CASSGGSSDNEQFF.

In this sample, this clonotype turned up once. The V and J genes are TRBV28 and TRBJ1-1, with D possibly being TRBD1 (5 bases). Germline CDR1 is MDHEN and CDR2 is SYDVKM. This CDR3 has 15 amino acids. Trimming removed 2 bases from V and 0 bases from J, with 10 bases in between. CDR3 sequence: CASSLRGTVNTEAFF. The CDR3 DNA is TGTGCCAGCAGTTTACGGGGGACGGTGAACACTGAAGCTTTCTTT.